These T cell receptor beta chains were read from a single sample in a study of blood T cell repertoires in COVID-19. Profiled with immunoSEQ multiplex PCR; TCRdb holds only in-frame clones, not every one. The sample consists of about 140,000 clones, roughly 81% of them appearing once. The sequenced sample was peripheral blood. These receptors originate from a woman in her fifties or sixties with active or convalescent COVID-19. The CDR3 runs from the conserved cysteine through the conserved F or W. Each record gives: CDR3 protein, CDR3 DNA, J gene, clone size, V gene, D gene. D genes are given only for firm matches. The size entry is marked missing in some rows and otherwise reads once, few, many or a size class.

CASDGQGIVKAFF | TGTGCCAGTGATGGACAGGGTATAGTCAAAGCTTTCTTT | TRBJ1-1 | few | TRBV19 | TRBD1
CASSHNRVGYTF | TGTGCCAGCAGCCATAACAGGGTTGGCTACACCTTC | TRBJ1-2 | NA | TRBV12-3/TRBV12-4 | NA
CAIGAASGGEHGTQYF | TGTGCCATCGGTGCTGCCAGCGGGGGGGAGCACGGTACGCAGTATTTT | TRBJ2-3 | NA | TRBV10-3 | TRBD2
CASSKVSRGCQETQYF | TGTGCCAGCAGCAAAGTTTCGAGGGGGTGCCAAGAGACCCAGTACTTC | TRBJ2-5 | NA | TRBV21-1 | NA
CASSLALGRGEKLFF | TGTGCCAGCAGCTTAGCGCTGGGGAGAGGCGAAAAACTGTTTTTT | TRBJ1-4 | NA | TRBV5-4 | NA
CASSQDRGPGNTIYF | TGTGCCAGCAGCCAAGACAGGGGACCTGGAAACACCATATATTTT | TRBJ1-3 | few | TRBV3-1/TRBV3-2 | NA
CASSTQGVGDNSPLHF | TGTGCCAGCAGCACACAGGGGGTAGGAGACAATTCACCCCTCCACTTT | TRBJ1-6 | many | TRBV28 | TRBD1
CASSYLGARDYGYTF | TGTGCCAGTAGTTATCTCGGAGCGAGGGACTATGGCTACACCTTC | TRBJ1-2 | NA | TRBV19 | NA
CASSYGLAGGEQFF | TGTGCCAGTAGTTACGGGCTAGCGGGAGGGGAGCAGTTCTTC | TRBJ2-1 | few | TRBV19 | TRBD2
CASSVDRGNEKLFF | TGTGCCAGCAGCGTAGACAGGGGAAATGAAAAACTGTTTTTT | TRBJ1-4 | few | TRBV9 | TRBD1
CASSPQSDGELFF | TGTGCCAGCTCACCACAGTCAGACGGGGAGCTGTTTTTT | TRBJ2-2 | NA | TRBV18 | NA
CASSYSFQGSWTQYF | TGTGCCAGCAGTTACTCTTTCCAGGGTAGTTGGACCCAGTACTTC | TRBJ2-5 | NA | TRBV6-5 | NA
CAWSVGTVSFYGYTF | TGTGCCTGGAGTGTCGGGACAGTCTCTTTCTATGGCTACACCTTC | TRBJ1-2 | NA | TRBV30 | TRBD1
CASSSSLISGNTIYF | TGTGCCAGCAGCTCCTCACTGATCTCTGGAAACACCATATATTTT | TRBJ1-3 | few | TRBV11-1 | NA
CASSPQQGTGVYNEQFF | TGTGCCAGCTCACCTCAGCAGGGGACAGGGGTCTACAATGAGCAGTTCTTC | TRBJ2-1 | NA | TRBV18 | TRBD1
CASSSSGARKRYEQYF | TGTGCCAGCAGCTCATCAGGTGCCAGAAAACGGTACGAGCAGTACTTC | TRBJ2-7 | NA | TRBV7-3 | NA
CASSLGIGLAAYEQYF | TGTGCCAGCAGCTTGGGGATAGGACTAGCGGCTTACGAGCAGTACTTC | TRBJ2-7 | NA | TRBV5-4 | TRBD2
CASSQGQLYGYTF | TGCGCCAGCAGTCAAGGACAGCTCTATGGCTACACCTTC | TRBJ1-2 | NA | TRBV23-1 | NA
CASSLVGGYDNEQFF | TGTGCCAGCAGCTTAGTAGGGGGCTACGACAATGAGCAGTTCTTC | TRBJ2-1 | NA | TRBV11-2 | TRBD1
CASMAGLYEQYF | TGTGCCAGCATGGCGGGGCTCTACGAGCAGTACTTC | TRBJ2-7 | NA | TRBV28 | NA
CASSSWAGRTNTEAFF | TGTGCCAGCAGCTCCTGGGCAGGGAGGACGAACACTGAAGCTTTCTTT | TRBJ1-1 | few | TRBV7-9 | NA
CASSSHQGSYGYTF | TGTGCCAGCAGTTCCCATCAGGGCTCCTATGGCTACACCTTC | TRBJ1-2 | few | TRBV27 | NA
CASSLAPSGGLGDTQYF | TGTGCCAGCAGCTTGGCCCCTAGCGGGGGACTCGGGGATACGCAGTATTTT | TRBJ2-3 | NA | TRBV5-5 | TRBD2
CASSFSGPESPLHF | TGTGCCAGCAGCTTCTCAGGGCCTGAGTCACCCCTCCACTTT | TRBJ1-6 | NA | TRBV7-2 | NA
CASSYPGGSGSPYEQYF | TGTGCCAGCAGTTACCCTGGCGGGAGCGGGTCCCCCTACGAGCAGTACTTC | TRBJ2-7 | NA | TRBV6-2/TRBV6-3 | TRBD2
CASSPDRGNTEAFF | TGTGCCAGCAGTCCTGACAGGGGGAACACTGAAGCTTTCTTT | TRBJ1-1 | NA | TRBV28 | TRBD1
CASSPRDRLYEQYF | TGTGCCAGCAGTCCCCGGGACAGGTTATACGAGCAGTACTTC | TRBJ2-7 | few | TRBV6-2/TRBV6-3 | TRBD1
CASSLVVAGGYEQYF | TGTGCCAGCAGCTTAGTGGTAGCGGGAGGCTACGAGCAGTACTTC | TRBJ2-7 | once | TRBV7-9 | TRBD2
CATIVGAGETQYF | TGTGCCACTATAGTAGGGGCTGGAGAGACCCAGTACTTC | TRBJ2-5 | NA | TRBV6-5 | NA
CASGFRLDTQYF | TGTGCTAGTGGTTTTCGGTTAGATACGCAGTATTTT | TRBJ2-3 | NA | TRBV12-5 | NA
CASSSGLASGETQYF | TGTGCCAGCAGCTCCGGACTAGCGAGTGGAGAGACCCAGTACTTC | TRBJ2-5 | NA | TRBV5-4 | TRBD2
CASSFRLAGGPGETQYF | TGTGCCAGCAGCTTTCGACTAGCGGGGGGGCCGGGAGAGACCCAGTACTTC | TRBJ2-5 | NA | TRBV7-2 | TRBD2
CASSLNGRAGDTQYF | TGTGCCAGCAGCTTAAACGGGAGGGCCGGAGATACGCAGTATTTT | TRBJ2-3 | NA | TRBV7-8 | TRBD2
CASSRTRDSPSGNTIYF | TGTGCCAGCAGCCGCACCAGGGACTCGCCGTCGGGAAACACCATATATTTT | TRBJ1-3 | NA | TRBV4-2 | NA
CASSTGILYGYTF | TGTGCCAGCAGCACCGGGATCCTCTATGGCTACACCTTC | TRBJ1-2 | NA | TRBV7-9 | NA
CASSTGQVRDEKLFF | TGTGCCAGCAGCACTGGACAGGTCAGGGACGAAAAACTGTTTTTT | TRBJ1-4 | few | TRBV11-2 | TRBD1
CASSLATGNYGYTF | TGTGCCAGCAGTCTTGCGACAGGGAACTATGGCTACACCTTC | TRBJ1-2 | NA | TRBV6-6 | TRBD1
CASRTLAPGSDGYTF | TGTGCCAGCAGAACTTTAGCTCCAGGGTCGGATGGCTACACCTTC | TRBJ1-2 | once | TRBV2 | NA
CASSWTSGEQETQYF | TGTGCCAGCAGCTGGACTAGCGGGGAACAAGAGACCCAGTACTTC | TRBJ2-5 | NA | TRBV7-3 | TRBD2
CASSLGQGVFNQPQHF | TGTGCCAGCAGCTTAGGACAGGGGGTGTTCAATCAGCCCCAGCATTTT | TRBJ1-5 | few | TRBV7-8 | TRBD1
CASTPKRSQETQYF | TGTGCCAGCACCCCCAAGAGATCTCAAGAGACCCAGTACTTC | TRBJ2-5 | NA | TRBV7-9 | NA
CASSLEPPIQGVDGYTF | TGTGCCAGCAGCTTAGAACCCCCGATACAGGGTGTGGATGGCTACACCTTC | TRBJ1-2 | once | TRBV7-9 | NA
CASSGNLAGEAFF | TGTGCCAGCAGTGGGAACCTAGCGGGTGAAGCTTTCTTT | TRBJ1-1 | NA | TRBV2 | NA
CASSVGGLDRGPKAFF | TGTGCCAGCAGCGTAGGAGGTTTAGACAGGGGTCCCAAAGCTTTCTTT | TRBJ1-1 | NA | TRBV9 | TRBD1
CASSSRSHTQYF | TGTGCCAGCAGCTCCCGAAGCCATACGCAGTATTTT | TRBJ2-3 | NA | TRBV7-9 | NA
CASTISRIETGELFF | TGTGCCAGCACGATTAGCCGAATTGAGACCGGGGAGCTGTTTTTT | TRBJ2-2 | NA | TRBV28 | NA
CASSHAPGQLLYNEQFF | TGTGCCAGCAGCCATGCCCCGGGACAGCTACTCTACAATGAGCAGTTCTTC | TRBJ2-1 | few | TRBV4-2 | TRBD1